The 5 T cell receptor beta chains reported below all come from one sample, sequenced in a study of blood T cell repertoires in COVID-19. Some clones are missing from TCRdb's copy, which holds only in-frame ones; the method was immunoSEQ multiplex PCR. The table has 150,000 or so clones, around 67% seen once; the top ten hold 3%. Specimen: peripheral blood. Source of these receptors: an elderly woman with acute or convalescent COVID-19.

V usage is TRBV19 and J usage is TRBJ1-5, with 8 bases fitting TRBD1. The CDR3 spans 17 residues. CDR1 is LNHDA, CDR2 SQIVND, per germline (reference sequence). J was trimmed by 3 bases and V by 3 bases; bases with no gene match: 10. CDR3 in DNA: TGTGCCAGTAGTATTTCGGGCAGGGGGCCCGACAATCAGCCCCAGCATTTT. Translation: CASSISGRGPDNQPQHF.

This clone occurred a few times. This chain connects TRBV2 to TRBJ1-6, with D possibly being TRBD1 (6 bases). With 8 bases removed from V and 6 bases from J, the gap between germline ends came to 17 bases. Germline lookup yields CDR1 SNHLY and CDR2 FYNNEI. This CDR3 has 15 amino acids. The DNA of the CDR3 is TGTGCCAGCCGGAGCCGGACAGACAGTAATTCACCCCTCCACTTT. Residues: CASRSRTDSNSPLHF.

The chain combines TRBV19 with TRBJ2-1, with 8 bases identical to TRBD2. V trimming: 7 bases; J trimming: 9 bases; junction bases outside the gene matches: 8. The germline gives CDR1 LNHDA, CDR2 SQIVND (reference sequence). The CDR3 consists of 13 residues. The CDR3 bases are TGTGCCAGTACTAACGGGAGGGTCGGTGAGCAGTTCTTC. It is translated as CASTNGRVGEQFF.

The CDR3 sequence is CASSQGLAGVPTGELFF. The CDR3 DNA sequence: TGCGCCAGCAGCCAAGGACTAGCGGGAGTTCCCACCGGGGAGCTGTTTTTT. The rearrangement uses TRBV5-1 and TRBJ2-2, with 13 positions matching TRBD2. The junction had 7 bases not matched to a gene; V was cut back by 4 bases and J by 4 bases. This CDR3 is 17 amino acids long. From germline, CDR1 is SGHRS and CDR2 YFSETQ.

The chain recombines TRBV6-2 or TRBV6-3 with TRBJ1-2, with TRBD1 matching over 10 bases. In germline, CDR1 is MNHEY, CDR2 SVGEGT. The CDR3 runs 16 residues. Trimming removed 5 bases from V and 2 bases from J; junction bases left unmatched: 8. The CDR3 coding sequence is TGTGCCAGCAGTAATCCGACAGGGGGCGCGAACTATGGCTACACCTTC. This codes for CASSNPTGGANYGYTF.